These 20 T cell receptor beta chains were sequenced from one sample in a study of cytomegalovirus exposure and HLA in healthy donors. 60 Vbeta and 13 Jbeta primers were used in PCR. Repertoires were generated with immunoSEQ multiplex PCR, while TCRdb's copy carries only in-frame clones and drops some. The table records 150,000 to 200,000 clones, around 75% of them present only once. Sequenced material: PBMCs. These receptors all stem from a woman between 50 and 59 years old in good health and CMV-seronegative.

The rearrangement uses TRBV7-9 and TRBJ1-3, with a tentative D call TRBD1 (5 bases). Looked up from germline, CDR1 is SEHNR and CDR2 is FQNEAQ (reference sequence). Trimming cost V 1 base and J 8 bases, with 15 bases left between them. This CDR3 is 15 amino acids long. The CDR3 spells CASSLVGDGGDTIYF. CDR3 nucleotide sequence: TGTGCCAGCAGCTTAGTGGGGGACGGCGGGGACACCATATATTTT.

The V and J genes are TRBV11-2 and TRBJ2-6, with TRBD1 as a possible D gene (6 bases). Germline V gene data show CDR1 as SGHAT and CDR2 as FQNNGV. Trimming pared 5 bases from V and 0 bases from J, leaving 20 bases between. The CDR3 is 19 amino acids. In DNA, the CDR3 is TGTGCCAGCAGCCCGTACGCAGGGGCCAGGGCCTCTGGGGCCAACGTCCTGACTTTC. Encoded protein: CASSPYAGARASGANVLTF.

The chain employs TRBV19 and TRBJ1-5; weak D call: TRBD1 (5 bases). V lost 8 bases, J lost 0 bases, and 11 bases lay in between. The length of the CDR3 is 14 residues. Per germline, CDR1 LNHDA and CDR2 SQIVND (reference sequence). CDR3 sequence reads: CASAGTFSNQPQHF. The CDR3 DNA follows: TGTGCCAGTGCCGGGACTTTTAGCAATCAGCCCCAGCATTTT.

The table lists this clone with a few counts. V and J are TRBV28 and TRBJ2-5, with D perhaps matching TRBD1 (5 bases). The V gene lost 1 base and the J gene lost 2 bases, with 11 bases spanning the gap. There are 15 residues in the CDR3. Germline CDR1 reads MDHEN; CDR2 reads SYDVKM. CDR3 in DNA: TGTGCCAGCAGTTTATTTCAGGGTGGTCAAGAGACCCAGTACTTC. Its protein product is CASSLFQGGQETQYF.

This chain connects TRBV9 to TRBJ2-1; a possible D gene is TRBD1 (6 bases). Germline assignment: CDR1 SGDLS and CDR2 YYNGEE. This CDR3 has 18 amino acids. Trimming took off 3 bases at V and 2 bases at J, with 21 bases between the two ends. The CDR3 here is CASSEPLDRSGTYNEQFF. In DNA, the CDR3 is TGTGCCAGCAGCGAACCCCTAGACAGGTCGGGGACCTACAATGAGCAGTTCTTC.

The gene calls are TRBV4-1 and TRBJ2-2; 9 positions match TRBD1. Germline-derived CDR1 and CDR2 are MGHRA and YSYEKL. This CDR3 spans 15 amino acids. The V segment lost 1 base and the J segment 5 bases; nucleotides outside the gene matches: 2. CDR3 bases: TGCGCCAGCAGCCAAGGGACAGGGGTTACCGGGGAGCTGTTTTTT. It codes for CASSQGTGVTGELFF.

This clone is a singleton in its sample. The V gene is TRBV27, the J gene TRBJ2-7; maybe TRBD2 (6 bases). This CDR3 has 14 amino acids. Germline V gene sequence: CDR1 MNHEY, CDR2 SMNVEV (reference sequence). V was trimmed by 6 bases and J by 0 bases, leaving 12 bases between them. As DNA, the CDR3 is TGTGCCAGCAGCCTTAGCGGAAGCTCCTACGAGCAGTACTTC. It is translated as CASSLSGSSYEQYF.

The V and J genes are TRBV9 and TRBJ1-1, with D tentatively TRBD1 (5 bases). V gave up 4 bases and J gave up 4 bases, with 11 bases separating them. Germline CDR1 and CDR2: SGDLS and YYNGEE. This CDR3 has 13 residues. As DNA, the CDR3 is TGTGCCAGCAGCCCCGGGGGTTCCACTGAAGCTTTCTTT. It yields the protein CASSPGGSTEAFF.

V and J are TRBV6-1 and TRBJ1-2, with no clear D. The germline V gene has CDR1 MNHNS and CDR2 SASEGT. CDR3 length: 12 residues. V lost 6 bases and J 7 bases, leaving 12 bases between the germline ends. The CDR3 reads CASSRLGVGYTF. The CDR3 DNA reads TGTGCCAGCAGCCGGCTGGGAGTTGGCTACACCTTC.

J is TRBJ2-5 and V is TRBV7-2, with 8 bases lining up with TRBD1. CDR1 is SGHTA and CDR2 is FQGNSA in the germline V gene. The trim removed 1 base at V and 9 bases at J, leaving 7 bases unmatched. The CDR3 runs 14 residues. The CDR3 nucleotides read TGTGCCAGCAGCTTAGTTGGGGGGACAGGTGCCCAGTACTTC. Amino acids: CASSLVGGTGAQYF.

This clone was seen only once. The rearrangement links TRBV28 to TRBJ1-5, with D possibly being TRBD1 (5 bases). Trimming left V 1 base short and J 4 bases short, with 14 bases between. The germline CDR1 and CDR2 sequences are MDHEN and SYDVKM. The CDR3 sequence is 16 residues long. The CDR3 here is CASSLYVMAGNQPQHF. CDR3 DNA sequence: TGTGCCAGCAGTTTATACGTTATGGCAGGGAATCAGCCCCAGCATTTT.

CDR3 sequence: CASSSGDRGNSPLHF. The CDR3, as DNA: TGTGCCAGCAGCTCCGGGGACAGGGGAAATTCACCCCTCCACTTT. This chain connects TRBV7-8 to TRBJ1-6, with 10 bases identical to TRBD1. The V gene's germline CDR1 is SGHVS and CDR2 FQNEAQ. V dropped 4 bases and J dropped 7; count of bases not matched to a gene: 4. This CDR3 is built from 15 residues.

This clone occurred a few times. One junction end does not reproduce the germline sequence, and a read error may be involved. The chain combines TRBV5-8 with TRBJ2-1, with TRBD2 matching over 7 bases. This CDR3 spans 15 amino acids. Germline values: CDR1 SGHTS, CDR2 YDEGEE. The CDR3 coding sequence is TGTGCCAGCAGCTTTGAGCGGGGCCTCCACAATCAGCAGTTCTTC. Residues: CASSFERGLHNQQFF.

This clone was detected only a few times. The chain uses TRBV2 and TRBJ2-7, with 11 bases identical to TRBD2. Looked up from germline, CDR1 is SNHLY and CDR2 is FYNNEI. Trimming removed 8 bases from V and 3 bases from J; junction bases left unmatched: 6. The CDR3 has 14 amino acids. Written as DNA, the CDR3 is TGTGCCAGCCAGGGACTAGCGGAAGACTACGAGCAGTACTTC. This gives the protein CASQGLAEDYEQYF.

The gene calls are TRBV4-2 and TRBJ2-7; maybe TRBD2 (6 bases). Germline CDR1 is LGHNA and CDR2 is YNFKEQ. V was pared by 0 bases and J by 0 bases, with 12 bases between. There are 16 residues in the CDR3. CDR3 sequence (DNA): TGTGCCAGCAGCCAAGATCGGGCGGGAATCTCCTACGAGCAGTACTTC. This sequence encodes CASSQDRAGISYEQYF.

The count of this clone is one. J is TRBJ2-7 and V is TRBV9; 7 bases are shared with TRBD2. This CDR3 is 14 amino acids long. J gave up 5 bases and V 2 bases, and 7 bases lay outside the gene matches. The germline V gene encodes CDR1 SGDLS and CDR2 YYNGEE. CDR3 DNA: TGTGCCAGCAGCGTCCGGGGGGATTTCGACGAGCAGTACTTC. It translates to CASSVRGDFDEQYF.

The rearrangement links TRBV7-9 to TRBJ2-2, with 10 bases lining up with TRBD1. V lost 5 bases to trimming and J lost 1 base; unmatched junction nucleotides: 10. CDR1 and CDR2 from the germline V gene are SEHNR and FQNEAQ (reference sequence). This CDR3 spans 18 amino acids. The chain's CDR3 is CASSEPGQGPVNTGELFF. The CDR3 nucleotides read TGTGCCAGCAGCGAACCGGGACAGGGGCCGGTGAACACCGGGGAGCTGTTTTTT. Based on the CDR3 plus reference TRBV7-9 and TRBJ2-2, the full variable domain is DTGVSQNPRHKITKRGQNVTFRCDPISEHNRLYWYRQTLGQGPEFLTYFQNEAQLEKSRLLSDRFSAERPKGSFSTLEIQRTEQGDSAMYLCASSEPGQGPVNTGELFFGEGSRLTVL.

The gene calls are TRBV5-6 and TRBJ1-5; 7 nucleotides align to TRBD1. CDR3 length: 14 amino acids. After removal of 2 bases from V and 5 bases from J, the junction contained 4 bases not matched to a gene. Per the germline V gene, CDR1 is SGHDT and CDR2 is YYEEEE. CDR3 nucleotide sequence: TGTGCCAGCAGCTTAACAGGGGACGATCAGCCCCAGCATTTT. It yields the protein CASSLTGDDQPQHF.

The chain has TRBV7-3 and TRBJ2-1, with TRBD2 matching over 9 bases. Germline V gene data show CDR1 as SGHTA and CDR2 as FQGTGA. The V and J ends lost 0 bases and 8 bases, in that order; junction bases with no gene match: 5. This CDR3 comprises 15 residues. CDR3 DNA: TGTGCCAGCAGCTTAACTAGCGGGAGTACCTATGAGCAGTTCTTC. Translated: CASSLTSGSTYEQFF. The variable domain in full, completed from reference TRBV7-3 and TRBJ2-1, reads GAGVSQTPSNKVTEKGKYVELRCDPISGHTALYWYRQSLGQGPEFLIYFQGTGAADDSGLPNDRFFAVRPEGSVSTLKIQRTERGDSAVYLCASSLTSGSTYEQFFGPGTRLTVL.

V usage is TRBV19 and J usage is TRBJ2-7, with 7 bases fitting TRBD1. CDR3 size: 14 residues. The junction had 10 bases not matched to a gene; V was cut back by 6 bases and J by 5 bases. In germline, CDR1 is LNHDA, CDR2 SQIVND (reference sequence). CDR3 coding DNA: TGTGCCAGTAGCCTACGACAGGGACGGGACGAGCAGTACTTC. This translates into CASSLRQGRDEQYF.